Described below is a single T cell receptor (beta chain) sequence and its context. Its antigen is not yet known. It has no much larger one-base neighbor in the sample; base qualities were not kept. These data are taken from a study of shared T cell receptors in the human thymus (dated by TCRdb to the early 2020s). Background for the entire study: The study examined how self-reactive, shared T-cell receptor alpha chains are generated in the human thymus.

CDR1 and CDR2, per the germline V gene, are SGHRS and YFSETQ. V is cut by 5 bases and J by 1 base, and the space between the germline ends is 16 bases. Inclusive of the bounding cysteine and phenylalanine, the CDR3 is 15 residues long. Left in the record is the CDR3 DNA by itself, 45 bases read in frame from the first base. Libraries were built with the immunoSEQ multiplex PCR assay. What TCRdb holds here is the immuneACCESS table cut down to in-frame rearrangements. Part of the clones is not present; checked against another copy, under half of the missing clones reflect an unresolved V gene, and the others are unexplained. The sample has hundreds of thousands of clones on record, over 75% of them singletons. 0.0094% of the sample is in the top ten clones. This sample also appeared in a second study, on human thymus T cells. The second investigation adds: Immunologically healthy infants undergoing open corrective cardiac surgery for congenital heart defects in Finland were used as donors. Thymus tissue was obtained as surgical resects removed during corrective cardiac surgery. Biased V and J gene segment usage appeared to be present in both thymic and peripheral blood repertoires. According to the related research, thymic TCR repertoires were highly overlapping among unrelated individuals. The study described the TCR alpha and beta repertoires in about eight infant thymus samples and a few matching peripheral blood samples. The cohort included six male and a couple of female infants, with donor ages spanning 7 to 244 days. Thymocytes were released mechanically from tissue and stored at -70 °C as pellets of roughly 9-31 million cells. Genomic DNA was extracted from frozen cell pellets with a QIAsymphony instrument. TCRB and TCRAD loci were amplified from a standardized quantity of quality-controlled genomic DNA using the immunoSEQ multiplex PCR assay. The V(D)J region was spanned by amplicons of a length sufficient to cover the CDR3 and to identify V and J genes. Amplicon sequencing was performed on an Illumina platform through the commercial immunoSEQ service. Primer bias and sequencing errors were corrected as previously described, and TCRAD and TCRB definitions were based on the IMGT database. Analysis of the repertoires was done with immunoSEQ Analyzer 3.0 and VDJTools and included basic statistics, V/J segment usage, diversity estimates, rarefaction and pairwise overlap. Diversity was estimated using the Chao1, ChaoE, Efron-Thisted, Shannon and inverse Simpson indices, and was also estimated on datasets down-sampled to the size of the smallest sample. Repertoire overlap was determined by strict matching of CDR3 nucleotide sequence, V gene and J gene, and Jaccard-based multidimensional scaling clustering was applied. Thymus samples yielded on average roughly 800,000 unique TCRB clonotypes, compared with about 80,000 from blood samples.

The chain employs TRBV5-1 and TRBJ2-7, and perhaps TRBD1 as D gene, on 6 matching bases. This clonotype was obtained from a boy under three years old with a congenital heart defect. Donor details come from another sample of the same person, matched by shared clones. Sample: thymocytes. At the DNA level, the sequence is TGCGCCAGCAGTTTTGTGGGGGCGCGGTCCTACGAGCAGTACTTC. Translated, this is CASSFVGARSYEQYF.